This T cell receptor (beta chain) was recorded in a study of cytomegalovirus exposure and HLA in healthy donors. Participants comprised healthy donors of bone marrow. General study findings and limits: The listing of 150 or so TCR beta chains classed them as cytomegalovirus-associated. In presence/absence analyses, roughly uniform sequencing depth across donors was assumed. As was reported, the classifier diagnosed cytomegalovirus status with high specificity and sensitivity.

Notes on this clone: Its antigen remains unknown.

60 Vbeta and 13 Jbeta primers were used in PCR. Method: immunoSEQ multiplex PCR; TCRdb's copy keeps in-frame clones and lacks some. The data show some 130,000 clones, and the top ten clones hold under 2%. Germline V gives CDR1 LGHNA, CDR2 YNFKEQ. This CDR3 has 17 amino acids. V was clipped by 1 base and J by 2 bases; unmatched bases: 4. The sample consisted of PBMCs. V usage is TRBV4-2 and J usage is TRBJ2-7, with TRBD2 matching over 14 bases. The clonotype originates from a woman aged 40 to 55 in good health and CMV-seronegative. CDR3 loop: CASSQVMTSGGAYEQYF. CDR3 coding DNA: TGTGCCAGCAGCCAAGTGATGACTAGCGGGGGGGCCTACGAGCAGTACTTC.